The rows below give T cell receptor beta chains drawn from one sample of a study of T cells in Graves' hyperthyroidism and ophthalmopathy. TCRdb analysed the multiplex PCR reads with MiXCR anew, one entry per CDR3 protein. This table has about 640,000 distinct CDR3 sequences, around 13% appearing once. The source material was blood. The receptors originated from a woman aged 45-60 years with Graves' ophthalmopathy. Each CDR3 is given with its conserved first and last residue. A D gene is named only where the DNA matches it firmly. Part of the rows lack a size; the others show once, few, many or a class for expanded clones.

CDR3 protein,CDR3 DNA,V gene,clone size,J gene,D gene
CSANGLAGRTSYKEQFF,TGCAGTGCTAACGGACTAGCGGGGCGAACTTCCTACAAAGAGCAGTTCTTC,TRBV20-1,-,TRBJ2-1,TRBD2
CASSDDRGSYNEQFF,TGTGCCAGCAGCGATGACAGGGGGTCCTACAATGAGCAGTTCTTC,TRBV3-2,many,TRBJ2-1,-
CASSRAKLAKNIQYF,TGTGCCAGCAGCCGCGCAAAACTAGCCAAAAACATTCAGTACTTC,TRBV7-2,-,TRBJ2-4,-
CASSQTNSPLHF,TGTGCCAGCAGCCAAACAAATTCACCCCTCCACTTT,TRBV27,-,TRBJ1-6,-
CASSLVPHPATNEKLFF,TGTGCCAGCAGCTTAGTGCCTCACCCTGCAACTAATGAAAAACTGTTTTTT,TRBV7-2,many,TRBJ1-4,-
CSGGLAGYNEQFF,TGCAGTGGGGGACTAGCGGGTTACAATGAGCAGTTCTTC,TRBV20-1,many,TRBJ2-1,TRBD2
CAIGFGGTEAFF,TGTGCCATCGGTTTCGGGGGCACTGAAGCTTTCTTT,TRBV10-3,-,TRBJ1-1,-
CASSKLAGGSNEQFF,TGTGCCAGCAGCAAACTAGCGGGAGGCTCCAATGAGCAGTTCTTC,TRBV7-3,-,TRBJ2-1,TRBD2
CASSFKLADYNEQFF,TGTGCCAGCAGCTTCAAACTAGCGGATTACAATGAGCAGTTCTTC,TRBV7-3,many,TRBJ2-1,TRBD2
CASSLDRTGLGYTF,TGTGCTAGCAGCTTAGACAGGACAGGGCTTGGCTACACCTTC,TRBV7-7,-,TRBJ1-2,TRBD1
CAWNSGIRTGELFF,TGTGCCTGGAATTCTGGGATTCGGACCGGGGAGCTGTTTTTT,TRBV30,many,TRBJ2-2,-
CASSDRAAFFNQPQHF,TGTGCCAGCAGTGATCGGGCAGCTTTCTTCAATCAGCCCCAGCATTTT,TRBV2,many,TRBJ1-5,-
CASSLDIRIGQVEAFF,TGTGCCAGCAGCTTAGACATCCGCATAGGACAGGTCGAAGCTTTCTTT,TRBV7-2,many,TRBJ1-1,TRBD1
CSASAESSYEQYF,TGCAGTGCTTCCGCGGAAAGCTCCTACGAGCAGTACTTC,TRBV20-1,-,TRBJ2-7,-
CASSVDPGGRLQETQYF,TGTGCCAGCAGCGTAGACCCGGGGGGGCGGCTACAAGAGACCCAGTACTTC,TRBV9,-,TRBJ2-5,TRBD2
CATSDLTGTDTQYF,TGTGCCACCAGTGATTTAACGGGCACAGATACGCAGTATTTT,TRBV24-1,few,TRBJ2-3,-
CASRNGHSGYTF,TGTGCCAGCAGAAACGGACACTCTGGCTACACCTTC,TRBV12-3/TRBV12-4,-,TRBJ1-2,-